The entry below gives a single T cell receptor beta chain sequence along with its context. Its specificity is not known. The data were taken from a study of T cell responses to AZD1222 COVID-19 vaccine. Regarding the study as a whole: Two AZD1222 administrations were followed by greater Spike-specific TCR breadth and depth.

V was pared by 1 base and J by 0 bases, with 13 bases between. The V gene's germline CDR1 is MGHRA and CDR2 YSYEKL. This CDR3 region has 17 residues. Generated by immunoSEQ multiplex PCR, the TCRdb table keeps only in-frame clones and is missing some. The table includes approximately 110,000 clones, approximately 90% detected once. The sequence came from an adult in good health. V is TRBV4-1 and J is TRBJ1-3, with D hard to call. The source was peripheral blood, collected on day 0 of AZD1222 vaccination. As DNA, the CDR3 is TGCGCCAGCAGCCAAGTTCACGGCCCGAACTCTGGAAACACCATATATTTT. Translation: CASSQVHGPNSGNTIYF.